This TCR beta chain is drawn from a study of blood T cell repertoires in COVID-19 (dated by TCRdb to the early 2020s). As for the study more broadly: Samples covering the acute and convalescent phases of COVID-19 were provided by collaborators in the United States, Italy and Spain. Nearly every sample came with metadata listing a de-identified subject ID, COVID-19 status, age in years and sex. The material from the prospective study consisted of cDNA or gDNA derived from T cells, B-cell-depleted T cells, or PBMCs. The dataset comprised deeply sampled blood TCRbeta repertoires from subjects exposed to, actively infected with, or recovered from COVID-19. Where HLA class I and class II types were available, the types were taken from metadata supplied by the sample provider, not from assay-based typing. A freely available public database, intended as a resource for researchers studying the immune response to SARS-CoV-2, is where the repertoires were released. The samples were drawn from two sources: the first 160 participants of the ongoing ImmuneRACE study, and 950 to 1,500 subjects contributed by 6 global collaborators.

The immunoSEQ Assay, a bias-controlled multiplex PCR, was used to amplify TCRbeta CDR3 regions from genomic DNA. Processing in the source paper ran as follows. Nucleated cell counts per sample were estimated from amplification of reference gene primers within the assay. To quantify the absolute abundance of each unique TCRbeta CDR3 rearrangement, sequence reads were collapsed and filtered. For each sample, productive Simpson clonality was calculated by taking the square root of Simpson's diversity index across productive rearrangements. The source is immuneACCESS, and TCRdb retained only in-frame sequences with V and J called. Part of the clones is not carried over; for the studies checked, unresolved V genes explain less than half of this, and the remainder is unexplained. The DNA was the basis for D and trimming; V, J and clone size are from that table. Counted in this sample were about 220,000 clones; around 84% of them appeared once. Of the sample, around 6.5% is held by the ten largest clones.

To note about this clone: The specificity of this receptor is unknown. The input lacks base qualities; no much larger clone sits a single base away.

Paper-wide results and their limitations: Clinical and demographic metadata were provided uncurated, with the amount varying by source and participant.

The CDR3 sequence holds 15 residues, the cysteine and phenylalanine included. Only the CDR3 region is kept as DNA, spanning 45 bases read in frame from base 1. Trimming removed 6 bases from V and 3 bases from J, leaving 17 bases between the germline ends. CDR1 and CDR2, looked up from the germline V gene, are SGHTA and FQGNSA. Participants in the prospective study were aged about 18 to 95 years, lived in 20 to 25 United States geographic areas, and enrolled through a virtual design. In the prospective study, participants were assigned to cohorts based on the clinical history participants reported in a screening survey and a study questionnaire. For ImmuneRACE Cohort 3, a participant was defined as recovered based on two consecutive negative NP/OP PCR tests, clearance by a healthcare professional, or resolution of symptoms. In the prospective study, whole blood, serum and a nasopharyngeal or oropharyngeal swab were collected from each participant by mobile phlebotomists. Additional blood draws and questionnaires over an approximately 2-month period could optionally be provided by prospective study participants. Before DNA extraction, blood samples from the prospective study were shipped at room temperature or frozen.

The source is a woman aged 35 to 49 who had recovered from COVID-19. In this chain, TRBV7-2 is recombined with TRBJ1-1; possibly the D gene is TRBD1, per 6 matching bases. Sequenced sample: PBMCs or T cells enriched from blood (not recorded which). The DNA sequence is as follows: TGTGCCAGCAGGTTGGTCAGGGGCGCGTACACTGAAGCTTTCTTT. Its protein reads: CASRLVRGAYTEAFF.